This T cell receptor (beta chain) was captured by sequencing in a study of blood T cell repertoires in COVID-19. Study at large: Sources were T cells, B-cell-depleted T cells, or PBMCs; the material itself was cDNA or gDNA.

Some clones are missing from TCRdb's copy, which holds only in-frame ones; the method was immunoSEQ multiplex PCR. The sample records about 81,000 clones, around 92% being singletons. The clonotype comes from a woman between 45 and 65 years old in a cohort sampled during active COVID-19. The specimen sequenced was peripheral blood.

CDR3: CASRLRGDRVLRRGGNTIYF. The CDR3 DNA follows: TGTGCCAGCAGGTTGAGGGGGGACAGGGTTCTTAGACGCGGAGGAAACACCATATATTTT. This chain uses TRBV2 with TRBJ1-3; 9 nucleotides align to TRBD1. CDR3 size: 20 residues. CDR1 and CDR2 from the germline V gene are SNHLY and FYNNEI. Trimming took 6 bases from V and 4 from J; bases not matched to a gene: 22.